This T cell receptor (beta chain) emerged from a study of blood T cell repertoires in COVID-19. Looking at the study overall: From T cells, B-cell-depleted T cells, or PBMCs came the material, which was cDNA or gDNA.

Enrolled during active infection, Seattle patients were then followed longitudinally. Repertoires were generated with immunoSEQ multiplex PCR, while TCRdb's copy carries only in-frame clones and drops some. The sample lists about 300,000 clones; 70% to 90% were seen once. V lost 9 bases to trimming and J lost 4 bases, with 18 bases between them. CDR3 size: 14 residues. Germline CDR1 is SGHTA and CDR2 is FQGNSA. The receptor comes from a woman aged 50 to 60 with COVID-19, enrolled during active disease. V gene TRBV7-2 combines with J gene TRBJ1-2, with D possibly TRBD1 on 6 matching bases. Material for sequencing was peripheral blood. The CDR3 DNA sequence: TGTGCCAGTCTAAGGGTCAGGGGCGGCTATGGCTACACCTTC. Its protein product is CASLRVRGGYGYTF.